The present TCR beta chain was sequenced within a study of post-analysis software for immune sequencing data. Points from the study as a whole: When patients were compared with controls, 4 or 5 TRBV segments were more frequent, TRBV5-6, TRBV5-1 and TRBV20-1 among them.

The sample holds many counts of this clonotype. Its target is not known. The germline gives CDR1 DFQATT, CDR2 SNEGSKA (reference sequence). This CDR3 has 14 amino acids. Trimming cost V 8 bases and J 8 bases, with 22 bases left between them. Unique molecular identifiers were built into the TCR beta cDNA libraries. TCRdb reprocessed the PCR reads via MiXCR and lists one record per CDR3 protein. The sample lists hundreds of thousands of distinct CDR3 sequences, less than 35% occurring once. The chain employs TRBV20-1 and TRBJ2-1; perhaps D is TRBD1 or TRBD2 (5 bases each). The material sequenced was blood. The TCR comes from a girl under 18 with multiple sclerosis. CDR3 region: CSSPGAGWDDEQFF. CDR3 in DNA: TGCAGTTCCCCCGGTGCTGGATGGGACGATGAGCAGTTCTTC.